The entry below gives a single T cell receptor (beta chain) sequence along with its context. The entry originates in a study of blood T cell repertoires in COVID-19. CDR3 length equals 15 residues. CDR1 and CDR2 from the germline V gene are SNHLY and FYNNEI. V shed 6 bases, J shed 4 bases, and the junction held 9 bases outside the gene matches. Profiled with immunoSEQ multiplex PCR; TCRdb holds only in-frame clones, not every one. Of approximately 280,000 clones in the sample, 90% were seen once. Sequenced: peripheral blood. This receptor was identified in a woman aged 25 to 45 with COVID-19, enrolled during active disease. V and J are TRBV2 and TRBJ1-5; 7 bases map to TRBD1. Here the CDR3 reads CASRKQGLENQPQHF. CDR3 nucleotide sequence: TGTGCCAGCAGGAAACAGGGGTTGGAAAATCAGCCCCAGCATTTT.